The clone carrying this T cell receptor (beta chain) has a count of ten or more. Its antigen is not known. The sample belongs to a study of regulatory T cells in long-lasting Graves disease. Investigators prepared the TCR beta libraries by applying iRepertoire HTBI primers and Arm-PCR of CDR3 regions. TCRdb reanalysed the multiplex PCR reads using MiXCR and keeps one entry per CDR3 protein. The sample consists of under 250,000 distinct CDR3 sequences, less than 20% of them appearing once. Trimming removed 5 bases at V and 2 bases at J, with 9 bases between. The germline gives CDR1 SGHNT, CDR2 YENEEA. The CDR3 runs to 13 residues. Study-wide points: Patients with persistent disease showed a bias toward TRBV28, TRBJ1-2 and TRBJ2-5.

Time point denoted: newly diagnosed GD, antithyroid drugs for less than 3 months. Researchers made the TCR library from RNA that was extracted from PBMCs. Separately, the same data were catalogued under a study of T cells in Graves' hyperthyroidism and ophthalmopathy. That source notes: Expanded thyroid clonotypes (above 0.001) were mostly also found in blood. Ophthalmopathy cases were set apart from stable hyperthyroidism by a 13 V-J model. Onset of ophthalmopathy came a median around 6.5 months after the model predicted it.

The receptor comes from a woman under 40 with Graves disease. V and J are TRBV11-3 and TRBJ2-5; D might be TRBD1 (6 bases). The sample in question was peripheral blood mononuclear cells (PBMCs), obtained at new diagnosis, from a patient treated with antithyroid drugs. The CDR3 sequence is CASSLDRQETQYF. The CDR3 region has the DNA TGTGCCAGCAGCCTCGACAGGCAAGAGACCCAGTACTTC.